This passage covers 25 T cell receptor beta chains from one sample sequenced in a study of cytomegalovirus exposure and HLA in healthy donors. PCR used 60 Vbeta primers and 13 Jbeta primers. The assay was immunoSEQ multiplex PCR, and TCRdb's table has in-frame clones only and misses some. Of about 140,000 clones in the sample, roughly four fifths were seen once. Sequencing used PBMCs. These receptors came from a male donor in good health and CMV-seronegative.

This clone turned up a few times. The CDR3 DNA sequence: TGTGCCAGCAGCTTTGGCGGCGGCAATGAGCAGTTCTTC. Translation gives CASSFGGGNEQFF. The chain couples TRBV7-9 to TRBJ2-1; unclear D gene. Germline V gene sequence: CDR1 SEHNR, CDR2 FQNEAQ (reference sequence). The CDR3 is 13 amino acids. The V and J ends lost 3 bases and 6 bases respectively, with 9 bases between them.

For the CDR3, the DNA is TGTGCCAGCAGCTTAGTTGCAGGGATAAACACCGGGGAGCTGTTTTTT. As protein: CASSLVAGINTGELFF. The V gene is TRBV7-9, the J gene TRBJ2-2; D is perhaps TRBD1 (5 bases). The CDR3 sequence is 16 residues long. Germline V gene data show CDR1 as SEHNR and CDR2 as FQNEAQ (reference sequence). Trimming removed 1 base from V and 2 bases from J, with 11 bases in between. Supplemented by reference TRBV7-9 and TRBJ2-2, the full variable domain reads DTGVSQNPRHKITKRGQNVTFRCDPISEHNRLYWYRQTLGQGPEFLTYFQNEAQLEKSRLLSDRFSAERPKGSFSTLEIQRTEQGDSAMYLCASSLVAGINTGELFFGEGSRLTVL.

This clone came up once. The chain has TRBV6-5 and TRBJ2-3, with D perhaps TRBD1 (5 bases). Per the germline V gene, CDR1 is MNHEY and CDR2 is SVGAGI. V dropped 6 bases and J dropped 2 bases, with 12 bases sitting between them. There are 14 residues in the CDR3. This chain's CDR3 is CASRGRANTDTQYF. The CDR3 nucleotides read TGTGCCAGCAGGGGCAGGGCGAACACAGATACGCAGTATTTT.

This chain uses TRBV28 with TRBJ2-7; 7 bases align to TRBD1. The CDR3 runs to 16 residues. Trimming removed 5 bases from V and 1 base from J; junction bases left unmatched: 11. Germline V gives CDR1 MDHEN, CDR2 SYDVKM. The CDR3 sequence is CASSRGADRASYEQYF. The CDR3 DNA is TGTGCCAGCAGTCGAGGGGCCGACAGGGCTTCCTACGAGCAGTACTTC.

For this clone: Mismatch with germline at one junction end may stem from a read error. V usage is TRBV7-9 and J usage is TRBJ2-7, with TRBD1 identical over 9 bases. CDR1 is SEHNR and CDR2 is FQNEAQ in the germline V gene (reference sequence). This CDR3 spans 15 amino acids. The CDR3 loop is CASGLMDRGIYEQYF. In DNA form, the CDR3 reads TGTGCCAGCGGCTTAATGGACAGGGGAATCTACGAGCAGTACTTC.

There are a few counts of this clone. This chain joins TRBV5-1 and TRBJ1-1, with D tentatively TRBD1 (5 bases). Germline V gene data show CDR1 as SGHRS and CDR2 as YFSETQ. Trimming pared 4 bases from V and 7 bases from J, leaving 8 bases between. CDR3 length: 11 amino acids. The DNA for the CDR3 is TGCGCCAGCAGCGACAGAAATGAAGCTTTCTTT. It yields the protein CASSDRNEAFF.

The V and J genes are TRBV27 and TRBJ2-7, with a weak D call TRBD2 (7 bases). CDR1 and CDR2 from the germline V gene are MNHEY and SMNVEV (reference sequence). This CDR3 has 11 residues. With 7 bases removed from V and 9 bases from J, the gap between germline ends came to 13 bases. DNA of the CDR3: TGTGCCAGCACCGCTGGGGGGGCGCAGTACTTC. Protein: CASTAGGAQYF.

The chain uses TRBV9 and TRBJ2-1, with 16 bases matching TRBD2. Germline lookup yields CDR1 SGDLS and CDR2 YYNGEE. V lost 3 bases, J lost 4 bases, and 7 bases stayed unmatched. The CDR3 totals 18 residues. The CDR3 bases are TGTGCCAGCAGCGGGACCGGGACTAGCGGGAGGGGGTACAATGAGCAGTTCTTC. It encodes CASSGTGTSGRGYNEQFF.

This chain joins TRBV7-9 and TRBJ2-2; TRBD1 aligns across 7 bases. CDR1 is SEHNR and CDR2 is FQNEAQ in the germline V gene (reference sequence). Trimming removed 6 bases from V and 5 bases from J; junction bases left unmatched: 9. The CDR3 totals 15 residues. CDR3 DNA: TGTGCCAGCAGATACGGCGACAGGGAGACCGGGGAGCTGTTTTTT. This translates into CASRYGDRETGELFF.

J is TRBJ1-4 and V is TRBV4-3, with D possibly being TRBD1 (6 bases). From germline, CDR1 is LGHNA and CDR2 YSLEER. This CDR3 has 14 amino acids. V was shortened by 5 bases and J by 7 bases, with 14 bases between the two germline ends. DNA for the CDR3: TGCGCCAGCAGCATCCGGGACACCCGTGAAAAACTGTTTTTT. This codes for CASSIRDTREKLFF.

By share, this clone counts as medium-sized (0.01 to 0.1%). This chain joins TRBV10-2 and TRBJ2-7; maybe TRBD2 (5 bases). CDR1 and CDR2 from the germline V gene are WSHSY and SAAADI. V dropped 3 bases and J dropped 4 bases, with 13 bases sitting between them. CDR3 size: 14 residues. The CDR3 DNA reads TGCGCCAGCAGTGAAAGAGGATCGGGGTACGAGCAGTACTTC. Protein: CASSERGSGYEQYF.

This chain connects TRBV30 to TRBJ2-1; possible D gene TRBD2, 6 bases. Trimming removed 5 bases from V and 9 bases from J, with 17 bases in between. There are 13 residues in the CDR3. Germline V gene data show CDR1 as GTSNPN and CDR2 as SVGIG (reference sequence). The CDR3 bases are TGTGCCTGGGATATGTGGGCCGGGGGTGAGCAGTTCTTC. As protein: CAWDMWAGGEQFF.

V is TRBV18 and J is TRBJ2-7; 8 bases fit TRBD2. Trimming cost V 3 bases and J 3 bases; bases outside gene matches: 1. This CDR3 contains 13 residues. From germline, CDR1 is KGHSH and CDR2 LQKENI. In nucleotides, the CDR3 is TGTGCCAGCTCACCCGGGACTAGCTACGAGCAGTACTTC. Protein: CASSPGTSYEQYF.

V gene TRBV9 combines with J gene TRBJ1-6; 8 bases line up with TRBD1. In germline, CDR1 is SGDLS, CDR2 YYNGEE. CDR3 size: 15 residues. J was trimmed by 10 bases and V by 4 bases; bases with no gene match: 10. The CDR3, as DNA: TGTGCCAGCAGCCCGCCCGGGACAGGTGCCTCACCCCTCCACTTT. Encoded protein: CASSPPGTGASPLHF.

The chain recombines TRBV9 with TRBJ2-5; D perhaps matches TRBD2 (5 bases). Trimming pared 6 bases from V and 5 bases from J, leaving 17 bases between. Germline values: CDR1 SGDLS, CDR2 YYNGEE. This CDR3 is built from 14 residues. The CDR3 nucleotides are TGTGCCAGCACCCCGGACTTGACTGAGGAGACCCAGTACTTC. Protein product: CASTPDLTEETQYF.

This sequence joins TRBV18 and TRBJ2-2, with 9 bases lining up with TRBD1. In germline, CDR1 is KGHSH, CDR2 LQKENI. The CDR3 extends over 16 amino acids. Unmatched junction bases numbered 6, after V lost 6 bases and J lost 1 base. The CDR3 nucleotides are TGTGCCAGCTCCCCCGGGACAGGGAGGAACACCGGGGAGCTGTTTTTT. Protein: CASSPGTGRNTGELFF.

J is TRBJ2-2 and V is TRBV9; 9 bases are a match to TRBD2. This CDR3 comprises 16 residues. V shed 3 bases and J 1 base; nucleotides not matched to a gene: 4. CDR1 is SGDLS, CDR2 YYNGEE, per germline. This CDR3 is CASSGGLARNTGELFF. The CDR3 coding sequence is TGTGCCAGCAGCGGAGGACTAGCGAGGAACACCGGGGAGCTGTTTTTT.

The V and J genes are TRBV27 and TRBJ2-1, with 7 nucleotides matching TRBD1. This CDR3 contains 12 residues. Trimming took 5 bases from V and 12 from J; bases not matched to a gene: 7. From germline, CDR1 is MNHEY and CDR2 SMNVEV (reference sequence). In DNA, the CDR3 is TGTGCCAGCAGTCCCAGGGACAGTGGGCAGTTCTTC. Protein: CASSPRDSGQFF.

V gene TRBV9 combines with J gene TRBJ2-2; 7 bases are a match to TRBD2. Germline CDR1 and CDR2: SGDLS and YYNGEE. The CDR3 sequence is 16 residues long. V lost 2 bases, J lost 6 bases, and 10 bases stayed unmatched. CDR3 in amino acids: CASSVGPGLDPGELFF. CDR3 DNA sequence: TGTGCCAGCAGCGTGGGGCCCGGACTAGACCCCGGGGAGCTGTTTTTT.

CDR3 region: CASTTGSYNEQFF. The DNA for the CDR3 is TGTGCCAGCACTACGGGCTCCTACAATGAGCAGTTCTTC. This chain joins TRBV7-9 and TRBJ2-1, with D uncertain. CDR3 length equals 13 residues. Trimming left V 7 bases short and J 0 bases short, with 7 bases between. Germline CDR1 is SEHNR and CDR2 is FQNEAQ (reference sequence).

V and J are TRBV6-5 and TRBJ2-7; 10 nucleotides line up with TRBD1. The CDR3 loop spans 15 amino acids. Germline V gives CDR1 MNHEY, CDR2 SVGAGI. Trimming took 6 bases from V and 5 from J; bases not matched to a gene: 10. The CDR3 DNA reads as TGTGCCAGCAGCATACTGGGACAGGGGATACACGAGCAGTACTTC. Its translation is CASSILGQGIHEQYF.

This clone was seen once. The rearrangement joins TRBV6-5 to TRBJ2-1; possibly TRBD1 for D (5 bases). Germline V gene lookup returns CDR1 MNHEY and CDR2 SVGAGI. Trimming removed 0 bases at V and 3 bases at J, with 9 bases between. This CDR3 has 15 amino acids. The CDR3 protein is CASSYSGQNYNEQFF. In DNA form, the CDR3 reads TGTGCCAGCAGTTACTCGGGGCAGAACTACAATGAGCAGTTCTTC.

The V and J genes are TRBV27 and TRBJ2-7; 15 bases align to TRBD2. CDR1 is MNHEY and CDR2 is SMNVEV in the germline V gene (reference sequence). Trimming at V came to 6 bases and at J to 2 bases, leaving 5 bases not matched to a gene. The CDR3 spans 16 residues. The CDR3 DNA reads TGTGCCAGCAGGGGACTAGCGGGAGGAACCCCCTACGAGCAGTACTTC. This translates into CASRGLAGGTPYEQYF.

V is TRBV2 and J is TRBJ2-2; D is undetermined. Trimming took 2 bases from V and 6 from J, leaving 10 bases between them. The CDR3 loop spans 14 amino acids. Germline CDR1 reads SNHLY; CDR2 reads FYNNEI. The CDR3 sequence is CASSEQLGAGELFF. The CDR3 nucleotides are TGTGCCAGCAGTGAACAGCTAGGCGCCGGGGAGCTGTTTTTT.

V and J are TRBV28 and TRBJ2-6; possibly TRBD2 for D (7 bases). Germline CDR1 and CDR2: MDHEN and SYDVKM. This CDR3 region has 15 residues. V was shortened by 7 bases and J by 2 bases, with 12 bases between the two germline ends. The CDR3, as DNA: TGTGCCAGCACCTCGGGGGGCACTGGGGCCAACGTCCTGACTTTC. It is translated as CASTSGGTGANVLTF.